The rows below give T cell receptor beta chains drawn from one sample of a study of beta chain features in type 1 diabetes. Repertoires were generated with immunoSEQ multiplex PCR, while TCRdb's copy carries only in-frame clones and drops some. The sample carries about 53,000 clones, 55% to 75% recorded once. Sequenced sample: stem cell memory CD4+ T cells from blood. The receptor source for this set is a woman in her 30s with type 1 diabetes. The CDR3 runs from the conserved cysteine through the conserved F or W. The order of the fields is V gene, D gene, clone size, J gene, CDR3 DNA, CDR3 protein. D genes are given only for firm matches. The size field is filled for only some rows; it gives once, few, many or a size class.

>TRBV2|.|few|TRBJ1-5
TGTGCCAGCAGTGCTGCGGTCCAGCCCCAGCATTTT
CASSAAVQPQHF
>TRBV5-8|TRBD1|.|TRBJ2-7
TGTGCCAGCAGACAGGGGACAGGGGCCTCCTACGAGCAGTACTTC
CASRQGTGASYEQYF
>TRBV9|.|.|TRBJ1-2
TGTGCCAGCAGTGCCCAGGCGGGGGCGGAAGGCTACACCTTC
CASSAQAGAEGYTF
>TRBV29-1|TRBD1|.|TRBJ2-1
TGCAGCGTTGAGGGACAGGGGGGCAATGAGCAGTTCTTC
CSVEGQGGNEQFF
>TRBV5-1|TRBD2|.|TRBJ2-1
TGCGCCAGCAGCTTGGAGGGACTAGACTTATACAATGAGCAGTTCTTC
CASSLEGLDLYNEQFF
>TRBV7-3|.|few|TRBJ2-2
TGTGCCAGCAGCTTAGAGCGGGTGCCTTCAGGGGAGCTGTTTTTT
CASSLERVPSGELFF
>TRBV11-3|TRBD1|.|TRBJ1-4
TGTGCCAGCAACGCCGGGACAGGGGATGAAAAACTGTTTTTT
CASNAGTGDEKLFF
>TRBV6-6|TRBD1|.|TRBJ2-7
TGTGCCAGCAGTTTTGGACAGGGTATGTACGAGCAGTACTTC
CASSFGQGMYEQYF
>TRBV19|TRBD1|.|TRBJ2-5
TGTGCCAGTAGTATAGGGGAGACAGGGGTGACAGAGACCCAGTACTTC
CASSIGETGVTETQYF
>TRBV30|TRBD1|.|TRBJ1-2
TGTGCCTGGGGGGGGACAGGGGTGCTTGGCTACACCTTC
CAWGGTGVLGYTF
>TRBV14|.|few|TRBJ1-1
TGTGCCAGCAGCCAGATGGGGAGATTCATTGAAGCTTTCTTT
CASSQMGRFIEAFF
>TRBV6-4|TRBD2|.|TRBJ2-2
TGTGCCAGCAAAGTGGCGGGAGGACACACCGGGGAGCTGTTTTTT
CASKVAGGHTGELFF
>TRBV9|TRBD2|.|TRBJ2-3
TGTGCCAGCGCACTAGCGCTAAACACAGATACGCAGTATTTT
CASALALNTDTQYF
>TRBV19|TRBD2|.|TRBJ2-1
TGTGCCAGTAGTAATCGGCGGGAGGGGAACTACAATGAGCAGTTCTTC
CASSNRREGNYNEQFF
>TRBV29-1|.|.|TRBJ2-3
TGCAGCGTTGGGGAGGATACGCAGTATTTT
CSVGEDTQYF
>TRBV2|TRBD1|.|TRBJ1-2
TGTGCCAGCAGTGACCAGGGGGCAGGTGGCTACACCTTC
CASSDQGAGGYTF
>TRBV5-1|.|.|TRBJ2-6
TGCGCCAGCAGCTTGGTGGTTGTAGTGTTGGGGGCCAACGTCCTGACTTTC
CASSLVVVVLGANVLTF
>TRBV10-3|TRBD1|.|TRBJ2-5
TGTGCCATCAGTGACATGTCACAGGGGAGAGAGACCCAGTACTTC
CAISDMSQGRETQYF
>TRBV18|TRBD2|.|TRBJ2-7
TGTGCCAGCTCCCCCCGGGGGGGGGAGACCACCTACGAGCAGTACTTC
CASSPRGGETTYEQYF
>TRBV19|TRBD2|.|TRBJ2-2
TGTGCCAGTAGGACCATTAGCGGGGTGAACACCGGGGAGCTGTTTTTT
CASRTISGVNTGELFF
>TRBV29-1|.|.|TRBJ2-1
TGCAGCGTCGGACGACAGAGTAATGAGCAGTTCTTC
CSVGRQSNEQFF
>TRBV30|.|.|TRBJ2-2
TGTGCCTGGAGTGTAGGCTTCGGGGCCGGGGAGCTGTTTTTT
CAWSVGFGAGELFF
>TRBV30|.|.|TRBJ2-3
TGTGCCTGGACCCCTGGGCACACAGATACGCAGTATTTT
CAWTPGHTDTQYF
>TRBV2|TRBD2|.|TRBJ2-3
TGTGCCGGGGCGACGGGAGGGTCCACAGATACGCAGTATTTT
CAGATGGSTDTQYF
>TRBV9|TRBD2|.|TRBJ2-1
TGTGCCAGCAGCGTAGCTAGACTAGCGGGAGAGGATGAGCAGTTCTTC
CASSVARLAGEDEQFF
>TRBV5-4|TRBD1|.|TRBJ1-3
TGTGCCAGCAGCTTGAGGGGGACAGCCTCTGGAAACACCATATATTTT
CASSLRGTASGNTIYF
>TRBV11-2|.|.|TRBJ1-4
TGTGCCAGCAGCCACTATGAAAAACTGTTTTTT
CASSHYEKLFF
>TRBV7-3|.|.|TRBJ2-3
TGTGCCAGCAGCTTATCGGGAGTCGGGTCAGATACGCAGTATTTT
CASSLSGVGSDTQYF
>TRBV7-9|TRBD1|.|TRBJ2-1
TGTGCCAGCAGCTTAGGGACAGGGGTAAGGAATGAGCAGTTCTTC
CASSLGTGVRNEQFF
>TRBV5-4|TRBD1|few|TRBJ1-4
TGTGCCAGCAGCCGGACAGGGCTTAATGAAAAACTGTTTTTT
CASSRTGLNEKLFF
>TRBV6-5|.|few|TRBJ2-1
TGTGCCAGCAGTTACTCGATGGGCATTGAGCAGTTCTTC
CASSYSMGIEQFF
>TRBV9|TRBD2|.|TRBJ2-1
TGTGCCAGCAGCGTAGCCCCCCCGGGACTAGCGGGAGGGCCGGATGAGCAGTTCTTC
CASSVAPPGLAGGPDEQFF
>TRBV9|TRBD1|few|TRBJ1-2
TGTGCCAGCAGCGTAGCTGGGGGACAGGGCGGCCCCCAGGGATTGAACACCTTC
CASSVAGGQGGPQGLNTF
>TRBV9|.|.|TRBJ1-4
TGTGCCAGCAGCGTAGGTACAGCAACTAATGAAAAACTGTTTTTT
CASSVGTATNEKLFF
>TRBV5-4|.|.|TRBJ2-7
TGTGCCAGCAGCTCCCCAAAGGACTCGCAATCCTACGAGCAGTACTTC
CASSSPKDSQSYEQYF
>TRBV9|.|.|TRBJ2-7
TGTGCCAGCAGCGTAGAAGCGGGTCCCTCCTACGAGCAGTACTTC
CASSVEAGPSYEQYF
>TRBV5-1|TRBD2|few|TRBJ2-5
TGCGCCAGCAGCTTTCGGGCGGGAGGAGAGACCCAGTACTTC
CASSFRAGGETQYF
>TRBV19|.|.|TRBJ1-1
TGTGCCAGTAGTATAGTTGCCAGGGGAACTGAAGCTTTCTTT
CASSIVARGTEAFF
>TRBV14|TRBD1|.|TRBJ1-2
TGTGCCAGCAGCCAAACATTCCTAGTCCTGACAGGGGGCGAGAATGGCTACACCTTC
CASSQTFLVLTGGENGYTF
>TRBV4-1|.|.|TRBJ1-2
TGCGCCAGCAGCCAACAGACCCTCCAGGGAGGCTATGGCTACACCTTC
CASSQQTLQGGYGYTF
>TRBV2|.|few|TRBJ2-5
TGTGCCAGCAGTGGACAGACCAAAGAGACCCAGTACTTC
CASSGQTKETQYF
>TRBV5-8|TRBD1|.|TRBJ2-5
TGTGCCAGCAGCTTGGGACAGGGGTCGTACCAAGAGACCCAGTACTTC
CASSLGQGSYQETQYF
>TRBV19|.|.|TRBJ2-7
TGTGCCAGTAGTATTATCTTGGCGACAGCCGAGCAGTACTTC
CASSIILATAEQYF
>TRBV6-5|TRBD2|.|TRBJ2-3
TGTGCCAGCAGTTACCGCGGGAGGGGCACAGATACGCAGTATTTT
CASSYRGRGTDTQYF
>TRBV7-9|.|.|TRBJ2-1
TGTGCCAGCAGCTTAGGGAGTGGGGCGCAGTCCTACAATGAGCAGTTCTTC
CASSLGSGAQSYNEQFF
>TRBV15|.|.|TRBJ1-1
TGTGCCACCCAAAGGGGGGGTATGAACACTGAAGCTTTCTTT
CATQRGGMNTEAFF
>TRBV7-9|.|.|TRBJ1-1
TGTGCCAGCAGCTTACAGGGGTGGTCGAACACTGAAGCTTTCTTT
CASSLQGWSNTEAFF
>TRBV30|TRBD2|few|TRBJ2-1
TGTGCCTGGACCTCTAGCGGGGAGCAGTTCTTC
CAWTSSGEQFF
>TRBV10-3|.|.|TRBJ1-2
TGTGCCATCAGCGCCGACCTAGCCTGGAGCTATGGCTACACCTTC
CAISADLAWSYGYTF
>TRBV30|.|.|TRBJ1-5
TGTGCCTGGAGCGGTAGCGGCCGCCAGCCCCAGCATTTT
CAWSGSGRQPQHF
>TRBV7-8|TRBD1|.|TRBJ1-1
TGTGCCAGCAGCCTGGGGACAGGGAGGAACACTGAAGCTTTCTTT
CASSLGTGRNTEAFF